This T cell receptor (beta chain) was recorded in a study of CD8 T cells in Susac syndrome. The germline gives CDR1 LGHNT, CDR2 FRNRAP. The length of the CDR3 is 15 residues. The V end lost 0 bases, the J end lost 3 bases, and 11 bases lay between the germline ends. RNA in amounts of about 0.45 to 1 ug was reverse transcribed with random hexamers. Via MiXCR, TCRdb re-called the immunoSEQ multiplex PCR reads, giving one row per CDR3 protein. The data contain 210,000 or so distinct CDR3 sequences, less than 95% of them singletons. The receptor's source is a human donor with Susac syndrome. Specimen: CD4+ T cells from PBMCs. The chain employs TRBV12-5 and TRBJ1-1; D remains ambiguous. CDR3 residues: CASGLVLSRHTEAFF. DNA for the CDR3: TGTGCTAGTGGTTTGGTACTTTCGAGGCACACTGAAGCTTTCTTT.